The T cell receptor beta chain described here comes from a study of OX40 agonist ivuxolimab in advanced cancers. Background on the study: Partial responses were achieved by three patients: one hepatocellular carcinoma, two cutaneous melanoma. Study-level findings and limits: Among some nonresponders, normalized T-cell clonal expansion was also low. Dose levels from 0.1 to 3.0 mg/kg saw CD4+ and CD8+ blood T cells expand clonally by week 6.

The length of the CDR3 is 14 residues. Unmatched junction bases numbered 10, after V lost 6 bases and J lost 11 bases. Germline-derived CDR1 and CDR2 are MNHNS and SASEGT. Concerning this clone: No antigen is known for it.

The repertoire was sequenced with immunoSEQ multiplex PCR; TCRdb's copy has only in-frame clones and lacks some. The sample contains around 95,000 clones, 90% of which appear only once. This chain joins TRBV6-1 and TRBJ1-4; TRBD1 matches 9 bases. This specimen was CD4+ or CD8+ T cells sorted from blood, taken in a trial of the OX40 agonist ivuxolimab. The TCR originated in an adult with an advanced solid tumor such as melanoma, head and neck, liver or kidney cancer. The CDR3 sequence: CASRGTGSQDKLFF. CDR3 DNA sequence: TGTGCCAGCAGAGGGACAGGGTCTCAAGACAAACTGTTTTTT.